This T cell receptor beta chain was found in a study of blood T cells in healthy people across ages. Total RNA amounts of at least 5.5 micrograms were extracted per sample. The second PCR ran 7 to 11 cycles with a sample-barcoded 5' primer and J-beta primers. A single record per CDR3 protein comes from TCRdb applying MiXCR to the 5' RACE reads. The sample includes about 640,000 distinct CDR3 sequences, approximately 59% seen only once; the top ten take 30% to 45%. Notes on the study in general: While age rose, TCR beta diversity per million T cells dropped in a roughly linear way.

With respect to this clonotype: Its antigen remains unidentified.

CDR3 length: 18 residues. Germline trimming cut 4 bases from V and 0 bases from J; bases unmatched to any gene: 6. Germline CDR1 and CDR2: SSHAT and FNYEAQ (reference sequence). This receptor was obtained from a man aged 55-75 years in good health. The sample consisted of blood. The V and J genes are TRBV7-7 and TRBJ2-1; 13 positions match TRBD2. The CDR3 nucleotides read TGTGCCAGCAGCTCCCCTACTAGCGGGGGGGCCTCCTACAATGAGCAGTTCTTC. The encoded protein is CASSSPTSGGASYNEQFF.